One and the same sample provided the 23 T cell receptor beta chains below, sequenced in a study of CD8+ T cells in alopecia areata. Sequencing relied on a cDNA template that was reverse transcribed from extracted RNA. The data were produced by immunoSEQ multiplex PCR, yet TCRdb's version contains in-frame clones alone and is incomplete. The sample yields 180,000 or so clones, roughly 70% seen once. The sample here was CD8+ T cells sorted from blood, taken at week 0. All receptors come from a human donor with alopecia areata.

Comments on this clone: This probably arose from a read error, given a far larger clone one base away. The CDR3 bases are TGTGCCAGCAGCTTTGGAGGGACTGAAGCTTTCTTT. This sequence encodes CASSFGGTEAFF. V usage is TRBV5-6 and J usage is TRBJ1-1; D remains unclear. Trimming shortened V by 2 bases and J by 5 bases, and 7 bases separated the two germline ends. This CDR3 has 12 amino acids. In germline, CDR1 is SGHDT, CDR2 YYEEEE.

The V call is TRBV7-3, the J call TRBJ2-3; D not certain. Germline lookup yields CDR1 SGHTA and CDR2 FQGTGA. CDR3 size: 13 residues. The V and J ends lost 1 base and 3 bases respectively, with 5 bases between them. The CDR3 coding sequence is TGTGCCAGCAGCTTAATAGGGACAGATACGCAGTATTTT. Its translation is CASSLIGTDTQYF. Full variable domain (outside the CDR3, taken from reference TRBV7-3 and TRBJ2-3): GAGVSQTPSNKVTEKGKYVELRCDPISGHTALYWYRQSLGQGPEFLIYFQGTGAADDSGLPNDRFFAVRPEGSVSTLKIQRTERGDSAVYLCASSLIGTDTQYFGPGTRLTVL.

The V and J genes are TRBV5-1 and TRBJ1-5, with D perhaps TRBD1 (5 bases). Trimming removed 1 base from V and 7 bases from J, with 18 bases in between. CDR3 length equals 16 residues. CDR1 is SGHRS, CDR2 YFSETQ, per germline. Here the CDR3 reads CASSLSGTSMGQPQHF. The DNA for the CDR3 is TGCGCCAGCAGCTTGTCCGGGACGTCCATGGGGCAGCCCCAGCATTTT.

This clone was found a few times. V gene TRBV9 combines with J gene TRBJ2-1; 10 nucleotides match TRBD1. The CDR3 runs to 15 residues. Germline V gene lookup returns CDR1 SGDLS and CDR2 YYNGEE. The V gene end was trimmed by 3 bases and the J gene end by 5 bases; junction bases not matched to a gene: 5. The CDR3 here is CASSATGGNHNEQFF. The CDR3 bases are TGTGCCAGCAGCGCGACAGGGGGCAACCACAATGAGCAGTTCTTC.

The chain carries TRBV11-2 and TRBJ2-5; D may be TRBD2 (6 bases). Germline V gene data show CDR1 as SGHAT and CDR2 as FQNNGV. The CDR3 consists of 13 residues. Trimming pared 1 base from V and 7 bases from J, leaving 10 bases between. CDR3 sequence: CASSLGRETTQYF. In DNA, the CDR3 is TGTGCCAGCAGCTTAGGGAGGGAGACGACCCAGTACTTC.

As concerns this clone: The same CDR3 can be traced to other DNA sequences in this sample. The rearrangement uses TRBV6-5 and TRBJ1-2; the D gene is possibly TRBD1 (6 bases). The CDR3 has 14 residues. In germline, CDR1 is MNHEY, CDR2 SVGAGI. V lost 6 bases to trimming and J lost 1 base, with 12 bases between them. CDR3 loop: CASSYGRGNYGYTF. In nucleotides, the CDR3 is TGTGCCAGCAGCTACGGCAGGGGTAACTATGGCTACACCTTC.

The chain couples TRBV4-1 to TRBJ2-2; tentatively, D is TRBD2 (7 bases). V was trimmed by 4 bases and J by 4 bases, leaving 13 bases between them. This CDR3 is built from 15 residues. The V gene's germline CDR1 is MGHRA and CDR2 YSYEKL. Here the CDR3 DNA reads TGCGCCAGCAGCCCCCACGGGGGGCTCACCGGGGAGCTGTTTTTT. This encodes CASSPHGGLTGELFF.

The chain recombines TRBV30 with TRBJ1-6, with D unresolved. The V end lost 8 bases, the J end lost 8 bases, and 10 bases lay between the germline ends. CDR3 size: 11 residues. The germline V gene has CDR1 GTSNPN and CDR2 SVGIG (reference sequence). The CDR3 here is CARLRHSPLHF. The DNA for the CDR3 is TGTGCCCGCTTGAGGCATTCACCCCTCCACTTT.

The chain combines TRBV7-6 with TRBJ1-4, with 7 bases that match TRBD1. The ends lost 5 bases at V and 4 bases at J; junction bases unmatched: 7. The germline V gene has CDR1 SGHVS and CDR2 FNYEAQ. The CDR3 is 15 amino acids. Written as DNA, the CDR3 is TGTGCCAGCAGCCTGCCGGGACAGAGTAATGAAAAACTGTTTTTT. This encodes CASSLPGQSNEKLFF.

CDR3 sequence (DNA): TGTGCCAGCAGCTTAGACAGGACAGGGTCAGGGCGAGAGCAGTACTTC. Translated, it gives CASSLDRTGSGREQYF. V is TRBV7-2 and J is TRBJ2-7; the match to TRBD1 covers 8 bases. The ends lost 1 base at V and 7 bases at J; junction bases unmatched: 12. This CDR3 is 16 amino acids long. From germline, CDR1 is SGHTA and CDR2 FQGNSA.

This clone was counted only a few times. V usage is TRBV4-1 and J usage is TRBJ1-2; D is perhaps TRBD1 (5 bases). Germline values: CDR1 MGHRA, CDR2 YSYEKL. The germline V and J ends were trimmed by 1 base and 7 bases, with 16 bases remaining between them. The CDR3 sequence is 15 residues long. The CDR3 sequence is CASSQVSRDYGGYTF. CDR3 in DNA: TGCGCCAGCAGCCAAGTCTCCAGGGACTATGGTGGCTACACCTTC.

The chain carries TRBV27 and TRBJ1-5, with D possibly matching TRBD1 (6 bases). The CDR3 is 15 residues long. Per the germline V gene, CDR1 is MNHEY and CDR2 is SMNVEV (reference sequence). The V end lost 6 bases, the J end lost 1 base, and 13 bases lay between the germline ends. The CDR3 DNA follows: TGTGCCAGCAGCCTAGTGGGGGCAAGCAATCAGCCCCAGCATTTT. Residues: CASSLVGASNQPQHF.

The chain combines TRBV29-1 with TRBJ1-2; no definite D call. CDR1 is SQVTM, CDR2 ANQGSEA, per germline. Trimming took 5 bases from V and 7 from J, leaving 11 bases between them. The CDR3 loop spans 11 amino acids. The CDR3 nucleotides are TGCAGCGTTCCGCTTGGTGGTGGCTACACCTTC. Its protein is CSVPLGGGYTF.

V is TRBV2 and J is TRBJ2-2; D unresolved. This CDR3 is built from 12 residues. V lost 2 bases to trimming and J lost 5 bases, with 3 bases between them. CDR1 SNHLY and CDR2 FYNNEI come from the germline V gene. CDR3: CASSEWTGELFF. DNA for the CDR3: TGTGCCAGCAGTGAATGGACCGGGGAGCTGTTTTTT.

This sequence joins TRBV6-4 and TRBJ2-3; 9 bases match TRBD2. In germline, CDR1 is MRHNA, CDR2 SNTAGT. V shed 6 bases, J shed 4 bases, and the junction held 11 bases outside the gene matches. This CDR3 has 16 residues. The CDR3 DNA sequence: TGTGCCAGCAGCCCGGACCGTAGCGGGGGCTCAGATACGCAGTATTTT. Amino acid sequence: CASSPDRSGGSDTQYF.

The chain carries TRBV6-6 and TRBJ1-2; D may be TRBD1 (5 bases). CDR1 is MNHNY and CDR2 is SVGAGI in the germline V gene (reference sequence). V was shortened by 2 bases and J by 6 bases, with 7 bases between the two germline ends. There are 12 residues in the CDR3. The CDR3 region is CASSYVGDGYTF. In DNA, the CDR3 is TGTGCCAGCAGTTACGTAGGGGATGGCTACACCTTC.

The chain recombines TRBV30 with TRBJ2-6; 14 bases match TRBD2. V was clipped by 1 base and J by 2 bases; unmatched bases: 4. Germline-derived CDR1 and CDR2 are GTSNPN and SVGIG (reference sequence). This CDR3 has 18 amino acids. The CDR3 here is CAWSGTSGGSPGANVLTF. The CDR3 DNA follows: TGTGCCTGGAGTGGGACTAGCGGGGGGTCGCCTGGGGCCAACGTCCTGACTTTC.

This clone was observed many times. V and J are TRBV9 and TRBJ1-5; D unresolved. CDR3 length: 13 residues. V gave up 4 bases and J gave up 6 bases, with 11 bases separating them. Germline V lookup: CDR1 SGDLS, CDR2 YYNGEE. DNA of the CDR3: TGTGCCAGCAGCCCGGGAGGTAGTCAGCCCCAGCATTTT. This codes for CASSPGGSQPQHF.

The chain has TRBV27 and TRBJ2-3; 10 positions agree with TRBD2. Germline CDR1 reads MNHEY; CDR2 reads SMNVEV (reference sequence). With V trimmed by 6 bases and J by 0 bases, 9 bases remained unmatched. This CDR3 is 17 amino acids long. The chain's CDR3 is CASRRASGGPSTDTQYF. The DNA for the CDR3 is TGTGCCAGCAGGAGAGCTAGCGGGGGACCCAGCACAGATACGCAGTATTTT.

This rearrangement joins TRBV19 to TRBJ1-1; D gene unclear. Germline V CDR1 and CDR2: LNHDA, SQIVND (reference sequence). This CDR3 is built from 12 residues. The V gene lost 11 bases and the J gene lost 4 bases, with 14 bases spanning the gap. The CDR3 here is CAAAGVGTEAFF. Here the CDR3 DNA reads TGTGCCGCGGCGGGTGTTGGCACTGAAGCTTTCTTT.

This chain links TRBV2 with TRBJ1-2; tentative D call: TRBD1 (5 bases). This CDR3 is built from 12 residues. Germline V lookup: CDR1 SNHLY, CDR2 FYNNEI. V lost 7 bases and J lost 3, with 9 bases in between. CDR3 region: CASTDSYYGYTF. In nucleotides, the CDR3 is TGTGCCAGCACCGACAGTTACTATGGCTACACCTTC.

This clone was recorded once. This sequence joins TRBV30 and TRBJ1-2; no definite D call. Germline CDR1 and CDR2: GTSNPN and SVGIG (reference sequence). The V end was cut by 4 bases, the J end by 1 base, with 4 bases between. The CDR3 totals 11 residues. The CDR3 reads CAWKDNYGYTF. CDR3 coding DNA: TGTGCCTGGAAGGATAACTATGGCTACACCTTC.

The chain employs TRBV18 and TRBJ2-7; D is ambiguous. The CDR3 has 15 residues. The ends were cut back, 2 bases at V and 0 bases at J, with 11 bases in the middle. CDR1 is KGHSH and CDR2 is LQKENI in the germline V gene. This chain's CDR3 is CASSPSQMSSYEQYF. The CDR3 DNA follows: TGTGCCAGCTCACCATCACAGATGAGCTCCTACGAGCAGTACTTC.